Reported below is one T cell receptor (beta chain). Original analysis: How many nucleated cells were present was estimated from reference gene primer amplification. Sequencing was performed with immunoSEQ multiplex PCR; in TCRdb, only in-frame clones are kept and a portion is missing. V, J and clone size derive from that table, while D and trimming were established from the DNA sequence. The sample yields around 220,000 clones, roughly 80% seen once. Germline CDR1 SGHDT, CDR2 YYEEEE. The V and J ends lost 4 bases and 9 bases, in that order; junction bases with no gene match: 5. The CDR3 sequence is 13 residues long. The sample originates from a study of blood T cell repertoires in COVID-19. Study-level information: There were acute and convalescent COVID-19 samples, and they came from the United States, Italy and Spain. T cells, B-cell-depleted T cells, or PBMCs provided the cDNA or gDNA that served as material.

The genes are TRBV5-6 and TRBJ1-5; 9 bases match TRBD1. The sequence came from a young man with active or convalescent COVID-19. Sequenced sample: peripheral blood. CDR3: CASSRQGGWPQHF. CDR3 nucleotides: TGTGCCAGCAGCAGACAGGGGGGATGGCCCCAGCATTTT.